This T cell receptor (beta chain) is drawn from a study of molecular identifiers for immune sequencing clone quantification. Study overall: Replicate experiments took RNA from 20,000 or 100,000 naive CD8 cells, divided it five ways and sequenced four.

Trimming stripped 2 bases from V and 2 bases from J, with 9 bases between. The germline CDR1 and CDR2 sequences are SEHNR and FQNEAQ (reference sequence). CDR3 size: 14 residues. As previously described, bulk TCR libraries were made using listed TCR primers. TCRdb re-analysed the PCR reads in MiXCR, keeping a single row per CDR3 protein. The sample carries tens of thousands of distinct CDR3 sequences, about 23% recorded once. The table lists this clonotype with a few counts. Its matching antigen is unknown. Whole-study results and caveats: In CMV-specific effectors, clones above 20 copies held over 99% of molecules; naive, under 1%.

The chain has TRBV7-9 and TRBJ1-1; a possible D gene is TRBD1 (6 bases). The source is a human donor in good health. Some libraries in this study had Jurkat cell RNA spiked in. Sequencing used naive CD8+ T cells from blood, with Jurkat cell RNA spiked in. The sample's subset: FACS-sorted CD8+CD4-CCR7+CD45RA+ naive T cells. This CDR3 reads CASSLWDTNTEAFF. The CDR3 DNA is TGTGCCAGCAGCTTATGGGACACTAACACTGAAGCTTTCTTT.